This record covers a single T cell receptor beta chain. The sample belongs to a study of cytomegalovirus exposure and HLA in healthy donors. In the PCR, 60 Vbeta and 13 Jbeta primers were used. Only in-frame clones appear in the TCRdb table, and some are missing; sequencing was by immunoSEQ multiplex PCR. Found here are about 170,000 clones, 70% to 90% of them singletons; the top ten hold less than 3%. Trimming removed 2 bases at V and 2 bases at J, with 4 bases between. CDR1 and CDR2 (germline): SGHTA, FQGNSA. This CDR3 comprises 12 residues. V usage is TRBV7-2 and J usage is TRBJ2-7; no definite D call. The TCR originated in a male donor in good health and CMV-seronegative. The specimen was PBMCs. As DNA, the CDR3 is TGTGCCAGCAGCTTAACAGCCTACGAGCAGTACTTC. Translating gives CASSLTAYEQYF.